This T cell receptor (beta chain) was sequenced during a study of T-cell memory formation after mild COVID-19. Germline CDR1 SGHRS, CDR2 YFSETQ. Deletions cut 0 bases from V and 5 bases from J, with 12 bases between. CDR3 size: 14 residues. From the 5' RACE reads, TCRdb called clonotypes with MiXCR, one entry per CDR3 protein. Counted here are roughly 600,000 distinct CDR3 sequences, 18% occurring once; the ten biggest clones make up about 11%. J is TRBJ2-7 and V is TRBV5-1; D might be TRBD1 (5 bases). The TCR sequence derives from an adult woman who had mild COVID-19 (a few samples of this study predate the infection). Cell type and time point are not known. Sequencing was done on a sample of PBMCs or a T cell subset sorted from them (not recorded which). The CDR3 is CASSLGRVDHEQYF. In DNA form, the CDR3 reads TGCGCCAGCAGCTTGGGCAGGGTCGACCACGAGCAGTACTTC.